The sample holds one count of the clone carrying this TCR beta chain. Its antigen is as yet unknown. The authors extracted RNA and reverse transcribed it into cDNA as the sequencing template. Assay used: immunoSEQ multiplex PCR; TCRdb lists only in-frame clones, some missing. Among about 180,000 clones, around three fifths were seen once, and the ten largest hold about 15%. These data come from a study of CD8+ T cells in alopecia areata. Punch biopsies of lesional scalp, plus peripheral blood, were taken from alopecia areata patients. General observations from the study: Lesional scalp displayed greater clonality than normal scalp, most notably in alopecia totalis/universalis.

The material was CD4+ T cells sorted from blood, obtained at week 0. The TCR was taken from a human donor with alopecia areata.

DNA for the CDR3: TGTGCCATCAGTGAGAGGCAGGGGATGAATCAGCCCCAGCATTTT. The encoded protein is CAISERQGMNQPQHF. The chain uses TRBV10-3 and TRBJ1-5; a possible D gene is TRBD1 (6 bases). This CDR3 has 15 amino acids. V lost 2 bases, J lost 4 bases, and 12 bases lay in between. Germline assignment: CDR1 ENHRY and CDR2 SYGVKD.